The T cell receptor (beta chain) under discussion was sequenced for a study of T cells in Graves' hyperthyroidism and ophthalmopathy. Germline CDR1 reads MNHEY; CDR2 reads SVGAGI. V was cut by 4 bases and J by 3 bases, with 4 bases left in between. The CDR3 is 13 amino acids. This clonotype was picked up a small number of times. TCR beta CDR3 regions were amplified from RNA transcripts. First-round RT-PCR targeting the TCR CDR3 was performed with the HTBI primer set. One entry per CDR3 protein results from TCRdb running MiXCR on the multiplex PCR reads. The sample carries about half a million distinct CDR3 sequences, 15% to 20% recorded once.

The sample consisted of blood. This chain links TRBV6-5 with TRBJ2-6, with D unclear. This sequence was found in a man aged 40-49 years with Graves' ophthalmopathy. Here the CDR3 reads CASSLVGANVLTF. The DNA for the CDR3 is TGTGCCAGCAGTTTGGTTGGGGCCAACGTCCTGACTTTC.